Below, 10 T cell receptor beta chains from the same sample are listed, as sequenced in a study of neurological immune-mediated disorders. Using its own MiXCR run on the 5' RACE reads, TCRdb lists one record per CDR3 protein. The sample lists approximately 46,000 distinct CDR3 sequences; approximately 10% were seen once. Sequenced: PBMCs. Receptor source: a man between 65 and 85 years old with HTLV-1-associated myelopathy (HAM/TSP).

At least ten counts were recorded for this clonotype. The J gene is TRBJ2-7, the V gene TRBV7-3, with no clear D. Germline V gene lookup returns CDR1 SGHTA and CDR2 FQGTGA. The CDR3 sequence is 14 residues long. Deletions cut 2 bases from V and 4 bases from J, with 12 bases between. CDR3 nucleotides: TGTGCCAGCAGCTTAGGGTCATCGCCATACGAGCAGTACTTC. This encodes CASSLGSSPYEQYF.

This clonotype was counted many times. The J gene is TRBJ2-7, the V gene TRBV3-1, with D tentatively TRBD1 or TRBD2 (5 bases each). The germline V gene has CDR1 LGHDT and CDR2 YNNKEL (reference sequence). The CDR3 runs 13 residues. Trimming left V 3 bases short and J 11 bases short, with 17 bases between. The CDR3 sequence is CASSQSFLGREYF. CDR3 nucleotides: TGTGCCAGCAGCCAGAGTTTTTTGGGACGTGAGTACTTC.

The count of this clonotype is one. This may stem from a read error, because a much larger clone lies one nucleotide away. The J gene is TRBJ2-5, the V gene TRBV5-1, with D possibly matching TRBD1 (6 bases). This CDR3 is built from 15 residues. The germline gives CDR1 SGHRS, CDR2 YFSETQ. The CDR3 loop is CTSSVVLRDKETQYF. The CDR3 DNA reads TGCACCAGCAGCGTGGTGCTTCGGGACAAAGAGACCCAGTACTTC. Full variable domain (remainder filled in from reference TRBV5-1 and TRBJ2-5): KAGVTQTPRYLIKTRGQQVTLSCSPISGHRSVSWYQQTPGQGLQFLFEYFSETQRNKGNFPGRFSGRQFSNSRSEMNVSTLELGDSALYLCTSSVVLRDKETQYFGPGTRLLVL.

This clonotype was counted ten times or more. The rearrangement joins TRBV12-3 or TRBV12-4 to TRBJ2-6, with 11 nucleotides matching TRBD1. With V trimmed by 6 bases and J by 3 bases, 7 bases remained unmatched. This CDR3 spans 17 amino acids. The CDR3 coding sequence is TGTGCCAGCAGCCGTGGACAGGGGGCAGGTGGGGCCAACGTCCTGACTTTC. It encodes CASSRGQGAGGANVLTF.

This chain connects TRBV20-1 to TRBJ2-3; TRBD2 aligns across 12 bases. CDR3 length: 16 residues. The germline CDR1 and CDR2 sequences are DFQATT and SNEGSKA (reference sequence). The V gene end was trimmed by 1 base and the J gene end by 3 bases; junction bases not matched to a gene: 5. This chain's CDR3 is CSARATSGRWTDTQYF. CDR3 sequence (DNA): TGCAGTGCTAGAGCGACTAGCGGGAGATGGACAGATACGCAGTATTTT.

Of note for this clonotype: This clone may be a read error of a much larger clone one base away. The rearrangement joins TRBV19 to TRBJ2-7; possible D gene TRBD1, 6 bases. The CDR3 consists of 13 residues. V was trimmed by 2 bases and J by 6 bases, leaving 11 bases between them. Looked up from germline, CDR1 is LNHDA and CDR2 is SQIVND (reference sequence). The CDR3 DNA reads TGTGCCAGTAGTATATTCCAGGGGATCGAGCAGTACTTC. It yields the protein CASSIFQGIEQYF.

This clonotype was found many times. V usage is TRBV7-2 and J usage is TRBJ2-7, with no clear D. V shed 1 base and J shed 7 bases, with 5 bases lying between them. Germline V gene lookup returns CDR1 SGHTA and CDR2 FQGNSA. The CDR3 has 11 residues. The CDR3 bases are TGTGCCAGCAGCTTAGGTCTGGAGCAGTACTTC. It translates to CASSLGLEQYF.

In this sample, this clonotype turned up many times. The chain joins TRBV28 to TRBJ2-1; 8 bases are shared with TRBD2. Trimming cost V 5 bases and J 3 bases; bases outside gene matches: 9. The CDR3 is 16 residues long. Germline V gives CDR1 MDHEN, CDR2 SYDVKM. The CDR3, as DNA: TGTGCCAGCAGTGGATTGGTAGCGGGAAACTACAATGAGCAGTTCTTC. Its protein is CASSGLVAGNYNEQFF.

The table lists this clonotype with many counts. The V and J genes are TRBV2 and TRBJ2-1; TRBD2 matches at 8 bases. This CDR3 region has 13 residues. The trim removed 4 bases at V and 9 bases at J, leaving 5 bases unmatched. From germline, CDR1 is SNHLY and CDR2 FYNNEI. In nucleotides, the CDR3 is TGTGCCAGCAGTGTCTTCCGGGAGGGTGAGCAGTTCTTC. Amino acids: CASSVFREGEQFF.

In its sample, this clonotype is medium-sized. The chain recombines TRBV7-2 with TRBJ2-7; 7 bases map to TRBD2. The J segment lost 1 base and the V segment lost 3 bases, leaving 3 bases of the junction unmatched. This CDR3 has 14 amino acids. CDR1 is SGHTA, CDR2 FQGNSA, per germline. CDR3 DNA: TGTGCCAGCAGCTTCCCAGCGGGGTCCTACGAGCAGTACTTC. It yields the protein CASSFPAGSYEQYF.